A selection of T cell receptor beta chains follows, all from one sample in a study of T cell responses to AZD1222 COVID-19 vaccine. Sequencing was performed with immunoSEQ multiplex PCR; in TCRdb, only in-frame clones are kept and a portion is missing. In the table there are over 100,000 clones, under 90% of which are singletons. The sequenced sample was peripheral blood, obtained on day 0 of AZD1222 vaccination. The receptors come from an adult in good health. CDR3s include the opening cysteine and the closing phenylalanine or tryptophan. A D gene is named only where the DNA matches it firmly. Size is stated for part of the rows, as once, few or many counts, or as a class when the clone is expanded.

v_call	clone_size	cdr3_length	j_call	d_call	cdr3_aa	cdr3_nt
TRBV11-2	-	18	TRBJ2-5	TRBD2	CASSSTDLAGGEEETQYF	TGTGCCAGCAGCTCCACCGATTTAGCGGGGGGCGAAGAGGAGACCCAGTACTTC
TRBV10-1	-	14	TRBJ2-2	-	CASSGAANTGELFF	TGCGCCAGCAGTGGGGCGGCGAACACCGGGGAGCTGTTTTTT
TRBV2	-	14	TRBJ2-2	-	CASKGTLNTGELFF	TGTGCCAGCAAGGGGACATTGAACACCGGGGAGCTGTTTTTT
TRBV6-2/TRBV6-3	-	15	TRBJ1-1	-	CASSSDPTLPREAFF	TGTGCCAGCAGTAGTGACCCCACCTTGCCCCGGGAAGCTTTCTTT
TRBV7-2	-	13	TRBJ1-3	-	CASSLVPRDTIYF	TGTGCCAGCAGCTTAGTCCCCAGGGACACCATATATTTT
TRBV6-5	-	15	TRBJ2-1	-	CASSKGQGESNEQFF	TGTGCCAGCAGTAAGGGGCAGGGTGAGAGCAATGAGCAGTTCTTC
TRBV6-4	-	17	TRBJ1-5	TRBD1	CAGSPLDREYSNQPQHF	TGTGCCGGCAGCCCCTTGGACAGGGAATATAGCAATCAGCCCCAGCATTTT
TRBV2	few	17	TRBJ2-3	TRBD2	CASSARGGASSTDTQYF	TGTGCCAGCAGTGCCCGCGGGGGGGCCTCGAGTACAGATACGCAGTATTTT
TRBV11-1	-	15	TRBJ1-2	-	CASSPGGQTLYGYTF	TGTGCCAGCAGCCCGGGCGGACAGACCCTCTATGGCTACACCTTC
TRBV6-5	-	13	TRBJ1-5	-	CASSYTSGQPQHF	TGTGCCAGCAGTTACACCAGTGGTCAGCCCCAGCATTTT
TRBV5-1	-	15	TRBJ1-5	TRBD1	CASSLTGVGDQPQHF	TGCGCCAGCAGCTTAACAGGGGTGGGGGATCAGCCCCAGCATTTT
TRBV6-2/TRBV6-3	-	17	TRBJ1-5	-	CASSSNLGGVSNQPQHF	TGTGCCAGCAGTTCCAACCTAGGGGGTGTGAGCAATCAGCCCCAGCATTTT
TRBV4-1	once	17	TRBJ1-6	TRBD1	CASSLFADRVYNSPLHF	TGCGCCAGCAGCCTTTTCGCCGACAGGGTATATAATTCACCCCTCCACTTT
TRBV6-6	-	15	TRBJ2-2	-	CASSYPSGQTGELFF	TGTGCCAGCAGTTACCCCTCCGGACAGACAGGGGAGCTGTTTTTT
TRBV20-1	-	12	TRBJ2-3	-	CSASGGTDTQYF	TGCAGTGCTAGTGGGGGAACAGATACGCAGTATTTT
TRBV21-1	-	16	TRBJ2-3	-	CASSKSWDRGADTQYF	TGTGCCAGCAGCAAATCCTGGGACAGGGGTGCAGATACGCAGTATTTT
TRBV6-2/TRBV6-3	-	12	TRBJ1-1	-	CASSSPYTEAFF	TGTGCCAGCAGTTCCCCCTACACTGAAGCTTTCTTT
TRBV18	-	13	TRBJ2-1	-	CASSLTKLYEQFF	TGTGCCAGCTCACTAACGAAACTGTATGAGCAGTTCTTC
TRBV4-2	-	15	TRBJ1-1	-	CASSLGGQLNTEAFF	TGTGCCAGCAGCCTGGGTGGGCAGCTGAACACTGAAGCTTTCTTT
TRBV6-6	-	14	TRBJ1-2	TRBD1	CASSLPGQSYGYTF	TGTGCCAGCAGCCTGCCGGGACAGTCTTATGGCTACACCTTC
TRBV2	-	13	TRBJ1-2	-	CASSEMVFYGYTF	TGTGCCAGCAGTGAAATGGTCTTCTATGGCTACACCTTC
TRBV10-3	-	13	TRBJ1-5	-	CAIPPYSNQPQHF	TGTGCCATCCCTCCATATAGCAATCAGCCCCAGCATTTT
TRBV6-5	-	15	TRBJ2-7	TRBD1	CASSPRAGGRDEQYF	TGTGCCAGCAGTCCCCGGGCAGGGGGCCGAGACGAGCAGTACTTC